Listed here are 11 T cell receptor beta chains from one sample, sequenced in a study of cytotoxic CD8 clonotypes in ibrutinib-treated CLL. TCRdb keeps only in-frame clones here, not all; method: immunoSEQ multiplex PCR. The table lists 110,000 to 150,000 clones, 70% to 80% of them singletons, with approximately 5.1% in the top ten. This material consisted of PBMCs, taken after 24 months of ibrutinib treatment. These TCRs come from a human donor with chronic lymphocytic leukemia.

CDR3 residues: CASRPTGAGANVLTF. The CDR3, as DNA: TGTGCCAGCAGACCTACAGGGGCTGGGGCCAACGTCCTGACTTTC. This chain joins TRBV28 and TRBJ2-6; 7 bases align to TRBD1. V lost 6 bases and J lost 2; bases outside the gene matches: 4. Germline V CDR1 and CDR2: MDHEN, SYDVKM. The CDR3 totals 15 residues.

The J gene is TRBJ1-2, the V gene TRBV18; D possibly corresponds to TRBD1 (5 bases). Trimming took 0 bases from V and 4 from J, leaving 9 bases between them. Per germline, CDR1 KGHSH and CDR2 LQKENI. The length of the CDR3 is 14 residues. For the CDR3, the DNA is TGTGCCAGCTCACCACCGGGGGACGGCTATGGCTACACCTTC. This gives the protein CASSPPGDGYGYTF. The full variable domain, completed using reference TRBV18 and TRBJ1-2, is NAGVMQNPRHLVRRRGQEARLRCSPMKGHSHVYWYRQLPEEGLKFMVYLQKENIIDESGMPKERFSAEFPKEGPSILRIQQVVRGDSAAYFCASSPPGDGYGYTFGSGTRLTVV.

This clone was seen once. This chain links TRBV5-1 with TRBJ2-3, with D hard to call. The CDR3 has 16 amino acids. Germline V gene data show CDR1 as SGHRS and CDR2 as YFSETQ. The V end lost 2 bases, the J end lost 6 bases, and 19 bases lay between the germline ends. The CDR3 bases are TGCGCCAGCAGCTTTGGCCCCGTTCACAACCACGATACGCAGTATTTT. Protein product: CASSFGPVHNHDTQYF.

Of note for this clone: The same CDR3 arises from other DNA sequences in this sample as well. The V gene is TRBV6-6, the J gene TRBJ2-7; D not certain. The CDR3 covers 13 residues. Trimming took 0 bases from V and 2 from J, leaving 5 bases between them. Germline V gives CDR1 MNHNY, CDR2 SVGAGI (reference sequence). CDR3 bases: TGTGCCAGCAGTTACTCATTGGCCTACGAGCAGTACTTC. Translated, it gives CASSYSLAYEQYF.

This clone was counted a single time. The rearrangement uses TRBV10-3 and TRBJ1-1; TRBD1 is a possible D gene (6 bases). V was clipped by 10 bases and J by 4 bases, with 22 bases between them. This CDR3 comprises 15 residues. Germline-derived CDR1 and CDR2 are ENHRY and SYGVKD. The CDR3: CASTRRGAQSTEAFF. The CDR3 DNA sequence: TGTGCCAGTACTAGGCGGGGGGCGCAGAGCACTGAAGCTTTCTTT.

The rearrangement links TRBV28 to TRBJ2-6, with D perhaps matching TRBD1 (6 bases). Germline V gives CDR1 MDHEN, CDR2 SYDVKM. This CDR3 is 17 amino acids long. Trimming took 3 bases from V and 0 from J, leaving 12 bases between them. The DNA of the CDR3 is TGTGCCAGCAGTTTGGCCGGACAGCCCTCTGGGGCCAACGTCCTGACTTTC. It yields the protein CASSLAGQPSGANVLTF.

This chain joins TRBV7-9 and TRBJ2-7, with 7 bases fitting TRBD1. This CDR3 has 19 amino acids. After removal of 4 bases from V and 0 bases from J, the junction contained 18 bases not matched to a gene. Germline CDR1 and CDR2: SEHNR and FQNEAQ (reference sequence). The CDR3 protein is CASSSPEARGQFGSYEQYF. CDR3 nucleotides: TGTGCCAGCAGCTCCCCGGAGGCGAGGGGGCAGTTCGGCTCCTACGAGCAGTACTTC.

This clone was detected only a few times. The V gene is TRBV25-1, the J gene TRBJ2-1, with TRBD2 identical over 7 bases. This CDR3 comprises 12 residues. CDR1 is MGHDK, CDR2 SYGVNS, per germline. V dropped 1 base and J dropped 12; count of bases not matched to a gene: 3. The CDR3: CASSEWGGRQFF. CDR3 sequence (DNA): TGTGCCAGCAGTGAATGGGGGGGTAGGCAGTTCTTC.

This rearrangement joins TRBV7-3 to TRBJ2-5; unclear D gene. The CDR3 extends over 14 amino acids. V dropped 0 bases and J dropped 5 bases, with 10 bases sitting between them. Per germline, CDR1 SGHTA and CDR2 FQGTGA. The CDR3 spells CASSLTAQAETQYF. In DNA form, the CDR3 reads TGTGCCAGCAGCTTAACGGCCCAAGCGGAGACCCAGTACTTC.

The chain uses TRBV18 and TRBJ2-5; possibly TRBD2 for D (6 bases). The V gene's germline CDR1 is KGHSH and CDR2 LQKENI. The V and J ends lost 3 bases and 2 bases respectively, with 13 bases between them. The CDR3 is 15 amino acids. The CDR3 loop reads CASSPLASGQETQYF. The CDR3 DNA follows: TGTGCCAGCTCACCCCTAGCGAGCGGACAAGAGACCCAGTACTTC.

This clone was detected once. V and J are TRBV10-3 and TRBJ2-4; a possible D gene is TRBD2 (7 bases). Trimming pared 6 bases from V and 0 bases from J, leaving 18 bases between. Per the germline V gene, CDR1 is ENHRY and CDR2 is SYGVKD. The CDR3 sequence is 17 residues long. CDR3 coding DNA: TGTGCCATCAGCCCAAGGGGGGGAGGGGAAGCCAAAAACATTCAGTACTTC. Its protein is CAISPRGGGEAKNIQYF.